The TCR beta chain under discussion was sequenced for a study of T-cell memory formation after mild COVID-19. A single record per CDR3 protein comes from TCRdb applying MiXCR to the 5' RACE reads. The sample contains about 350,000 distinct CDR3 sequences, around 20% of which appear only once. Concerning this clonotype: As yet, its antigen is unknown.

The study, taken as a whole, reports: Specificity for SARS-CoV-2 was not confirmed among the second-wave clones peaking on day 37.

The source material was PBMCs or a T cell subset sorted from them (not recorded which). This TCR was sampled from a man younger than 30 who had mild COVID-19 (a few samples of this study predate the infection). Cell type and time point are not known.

In DNA form, the CDR3 reads TGTGCCAGCAGCTATAAAGGAGGGGATGAGCAGTTCTTC. Amino acid sequence: CASSYKGGDEQFF. The gene calls are TRBV7-2 and TRBJ2-1, with D possibly TRBD2 on 6 matching bases. Trimming took off 4 bases at V and 8 bases at J, with 12 bases between the two ends. The germline CDR1 and CDR2 sequences are SGHTA and FQGNSA. The CDR3 is 13 amino acids.